These 10 T cell receptor beta chains were sequenced from one sample in a study of blood T cell repertoires in COVID-19 (dated by TCRdb to about 2020). The library was generated by the immunoSEQ multiplex PCR assay. This is the immuneACCESS table as TCRdb keeps it, with only in-frame sequences that have V and J called. A part of the clones is gone; compared with another copy, unresolved V genes explain less than half, and the rest is unexplained. The sample table lists over 150,000 clones, roughly 80% of them with a count of one. 9% to 14% of the sample comes from the top ten. Sequences were obtained from peripheral blood. The receptor source for this set is a woman in her sixties with COVID-19, enrolled during active disease.

V and J are TRBV5-4 and TRBJ1-3, with D maybe TRBD1 (6 bases). V was cut by 0 bases and J by 0 bases, with 16 bases left in between. The CDR3 is 18 amino acids. The germline V gene has CDR1 SGHNT and CDR2 YYREEE (reference sequence). CDR3 amino acids: CASSLGSRDITSGNTIYF. The CDR3 DNA follows: TGTGCCAGCAGCTTGGGGTCTCGGGACATTACCTCTGGAAACACCATATATTTT.

The V call is TRBV15, the J call TRBJ1-2; D is unresolved. The CDR3 is 13 residues long. Germline V CDR1 and CDR2: LNHNV, YYDKDF (reference sequence). V dropped 0 bases and J dropped 3 bases, with 5 bases sitting between them. The CDR3 sequence is CATSRESDYGYTF. The CDR3 DNA follows: TGTGCCACCAGCAGAGAGTCGGACTATGGCTACACCTTC. Using reference TRBV15 and TRBJ1-2 for the parts outside the CDR3, the full variable domain is DAMVIQNPRYQVTQFGKPVTLSCSQTLNHNVMYWYQQKSSQAPKLLFHYYDKDFNNEADTPDNFQSRRPNTSFCFLDIRSPGLGDTAMYLCATSRESDYGYTFGSGTRLTVV.

V usage is TRBV7-8 and J usage is TRBJ2-6; possibly TRBD2 for D (6 bases). V dropped 6 bases and J dropped 4 bases, with 16 bases sitting between them. CDR1 is SGHVS, CDR2 FQNEAQ, per germline. This CDR3 is 16 amino acids long. The CDR3 region is CASRVAGGPGANVLTF. The DNA of the CDR3 is TGTGCCAGCAGGGTAGCCGGAGGGCCCGGGGCCAACGTCCTGACTTTC.

The J gene is TRBJ2-3, the V gene TRBV5-1; tentatively, D is TRBD2 (6 bases). The CDR3 is made up of 14 amino acids. V was clipped by 4 bases and J by 0 bases, with 9 bases between them. Germline values: CDR1 SGHRS, CDR2 YFSETQ. The CDR3: CASSPGGSTDTQYF. DNA of the CDR3: TGCGCCAGCAGCCCCGGAGGGAGCACAGATACGCAGTATTTT.

This clone was recorded once. V is TRBV19 and J is TRBJ1-5, with 9 bases matching TRBD1. Losses at the gene ends were 7 bases for V and 2 bases for J; bases not matched to a gene: 12. Germline values: CDR1 LNHDA, CDR2 SQIVND (reference sequence). The CDR3 is made up of 17 amino acids. CDR3 nucleotide sequence: TGTGCCAGTATGCGGACAGGGGTATTTACGGGCAATCAGCCCCAGCATTTT. Amino acid sequence: CASMRTGVFTGNQPQHF.

The chain employs TRBV7-3 and TRBJ2-3; 9 positions agree with TRBD2. Germline V lookup: CDR1 SGHTA, CDR2 FQGTGA. The CDR3 loop spans 15 amino acids. V lost 1 base, J lost 2 bases, and 1 base stayed unmatched. The CDR3 DNA follows: TGTGCCAGCAGCTTAATAGCGGGGGACACAGATACGCAGTATTTT. Translation: CASSLIAGDTDTQYF.

The V call is TRBV5-1, the J call TRBJ2-4; 14 bases are a match to TRBD2. The CDR3 consists of 18 residues. In germline, CDR1 is SGHRS, CDR2 YFSETQ. Unmatched junction bases numbered 13, after V lost 3 bases and J lost 8 bases. The CDR3 spells CASSWGQGGTSGRDIQYF. The CDR3 DNA follows: TGCGCCAGCAGCTGGGGACAGGGAGGGACTAGCGGGAGAGACATTCAGTACTTC.

The chain carries TRBV7-2 and TRBJ1-5, with TRBD1 matching 7 bases. Per germline, CDR1 SGHTA and CDR2 FQGNSA. The CDR3 is 14 amino acids. The V and J ends lost 5 bases and 5 bases, in that order; junction bases with no gene match: 6. The CDR3 bases are TGTGCCAGCAGCGCCCGGGACAGAGATCAGCCCCAGCATTTT. This encodes CASSARDRDQPQHF.

The V call is TRBV3-1 (or the pseudogene TRBV3-2), the J call TRBJ2-1; 16 nucleotides line up with TRBD2. The CDR3 consists of 19 residues. J was trimmed by 9 bases and V by 1 base; bases with no gene match: 12. Germline V gene data show CDR1 as LGHDT and CDR2 as YNNKEL (reference sequence). The CDR3 DNA reads TGTGCCAGCAGCCAAGCCCCCGGGACTAGCGGGGGGGCCTCGATTGAGCAGTTCTTC. As protein: CASSQAPGTSGGASIEQFF.

The CDR3: CASSPAGGFSYEQYF. The CDR3 DNA is TGTGCCAGCTCCCCGGCAGGGGGCTTTTCCTACGAGCAGTACTTC. V gene TRBV18 combines with J gene TRBJ2-7; 8 bases map to TRBD1. V lost 6 bases, J lost 1 base, and 8 bases stayed unmatched. The CDR3 has 15 residues. Germline lookup yields CDR1 KGHSH and CDR2 LQKENI.